The 26 T cell receptor beta chains below were found in one sample sequenced in a study of blood T cell repertoires in COVID-19. Only in-frame clones appear in the TCRdb table, and some are missing; sequencing was by immunoSEQ multiplex PCR. The sample holds 200,000 to 250,000 clones, just over 90% seen once. Sample: peripheral blood. Every receptor here comes from a man under 40 with acute or convalescent COVID-19.

The chain joins TRBV30 to TRBJ2-4, with D possibly being TRBD2 (6 bases). Trimming shortened V by 0 bases and J by 0 bases, and 21 bases separated the two germline ends. From germline, CDR1 is GTSNPN and CDR2 SVGIG (reference sequence). The CDR3 sequence is 19 residues long. The CDR3 nucleotides read TGTGCCTGGAGTGTACCCACGGGAGAACGTGGTTTAGCCAAAAACATTCAGTACTTC. It translates to CAWSVPTGERGLAKNIQYF. Full variable domain (remainder filled in from reference TRBV30 and TRBJ2-4): SQTIHQWPATLVQPVGSPLSLECTVEGTSNPNLYWYRQAAGRGLQLLFYSVGIGQISSEVPQNLSASRPQDRQFILSSKKLLLSDSGFYLCAWSVPTGERGLAKNIQYFGAGTRLSVL.

V is TRBV6-6 and J is TRBJ1-1; weak D call: TRBD1 (5 bases). Germline CDR1 MNHNY, CDR2 SVGAGI (reference sequence). Trimming pared 2 bases from V and 7 bases from J, leaving 11 bases between. The CDR3 consists of 13 residues. CDR3 sequence reads: CASSYRGGVEAFF. In DNA, the CDR3 is TGTGCCAGCAGTTACAGGGGAGGGGTTGAAGCTTTCTTT.

This clone has just one count. J is TRBJ2-2 and V is TRBV2, with 8 bases aligning to TRBD2. This CDR3 is built from 13 residues. CDR1 and CDR2 (germline): SNHLY, FYNNEI. V trimming: 7 bases; J trimming: 6 bases; junction bases outside the gene matches: 4. The CDR3 DNA sequence: TGTGCCAGCAACGGGAGGGCCGCCGGGGAGCTGTTTTTT. Its translation is CASNGRAAGELFF. The full variable domain, completed using reference TRBV2 and TRBJ2-2, is EPEVTQTPSHQVTQMGQEVILRCVPISNHLYFYWYRQILGQKVEFLVSFYNNEISEKSEIFDDQFSVERPDGSNFTLKIRSTKLEDSAMYFCASNGRAAGELFFGEGSRLTVL.

This chain links TRBV10-3 with TRBJ1-5; 7 bases align to TRBD1. J gave up 5 bases and V 4 bases, and 2 bases lay outside the gene matches. Germline CDR1 is ENHRY and CDR2 is SYGVKD. This CDR3 is 13 amino acids long. The CDR3: CAISGTGDQPQHF. The CDR3 DNA reads as TGTGCCATCAGTGGCACAGGGGATCAGCCCCAGCATTTT.

The chain is built from TRBV6-5 and TRBJ2-1; possible D gene TRBD2, 5 bases. The V end was cut by 2 bases, the J end by 2 bases, with 10 bases between. The CDR3 totals 15 residues. Germline assignment: CDR1 MNHEY and CDR2 SVGAGI. CDR3 bases: TGTGCCAGCAGTTACAATGGGCGGGCCTACAATGAGCAGTTCTTC. This encodes CASSYNGRAYNEQFF.

This clone was seen only a few times. Other DNA sequences in the sample encode the same CDR3. The chain has TRBV5-1 and TRBJ1-6; weak D call: TRBD1 (6 bases). V lost 0 bases and J 0 bases, leaving 10 bases between the germline ends. Germline lookup yields CDR1 SGHRS and CDR2 YFSETQ. The CDR3 sequence is 17 residues long. CDR3 sequence: CASSLEGHSSYNSPLHF. CDR3 sequence (DNA): TGCGCCAGCAGCTTGGAGGGACATAGCTCCTATAATTCACCCCTCCACTTT.

The chain carries TRBV28 and TRBJ2-7, with 7 bases lining up with TRBD2. Losses at the gene ends were 6 bases for V and 0 bases for J; bases not matched to a gene: 5. CDR1 is MDHEN and CDR2 is SYDVKM in the germline V gene. CDR3 length: 14 amino acids. This CDR3 reads CASRVAGFSYEQYF. The CDR3 DNA follows: TGTGCCAGCAGAGTAGCGGGCTTCTCCTACGAGCAGTACTTC.

V usage is TRBV19 and J usage is TRBJ2-3; 8 nucleotides align to TRBD2. Germline CDR1 LNHDA, CDR2 SQIVND (reference sequence). Trimming cost V 6 bases and J 5 bases; bases outside gene matches: 13. There are 16 residues in the CDR3. Written as DNA, the CDR3 is TGTGCCAGTAGCCCAGGTTCGGGGGGGGCCATAGATACGCAGTATTTT. It is translated as CASSPGSGGAIDTQYF.

The rearrangement joins TRBV6-4 to TRBJ1-2; 7 bases match TRBD1. Germline CDR1 is MRHNA and CDR2 is SNTAGT. The CDR3 contains 15 residues. The J segment lost 0 bases and the V segment lost 5 bases, leaving 6 bases of the junction unmatched. The CDR3 loop reads CASSSYRGANYGYTF. The CDR3 coding sequence is TGTGCCAGCAGTTCCTACAGGGGCGCTAACTATGGCTACACCTTC.

This chain links TRBV27 with TRBJ2-5; D unresolved. Germline assignment: CDR1 MNHEY and CDR2 SMNVEV (reference sequence). CDR3 size: 17 residues. V lost 5 bases, J lost 1 base, and 20 bases lay in between. The CDR3 coding sequence is TGTGCCAGCAGTCGAGGATACCTTAGAAATAGCCAAGAGACCCAGTACTTC. Its protein is CASSRGYLRNSQETQYF.

The rearrangement uses TRBV30 and TRBJ1-1; 8 bases fit TRBD1. Germline V CDR1 and CDR2: GTSNPN, SVGIG (reference sequence). This CDR3 is built from 17 residues. V lost 0 bases and J lost 0; bases outside the gene matches: 9. CDR3 coding DNA: TGTGCCTGGAGTGTAGTGGGACAGGTGACCATGAACACTGAAGCTTTCTTT. It encodes CAWSVVGQVTMNTEAFF. The full variable domain, rest sourced from reference TRBV30 and TRBJ1-1, is SQTIHQWPATLVQPVGSPLSLECTVEGTSNPNLYWYRQAAGRGLQLLFYSVGIGQISSEVPQNLSASRPQDRQFILSSKKLLLSDSGFYLCAWSVVGQVTMNTEAFFGQGTRLTVV.

This clone was observed once. The V gene is TRBV28, the J gene TRBJ2-7; a possible D gene is TRBD1 (6 bases). Trimming pared 6 bases from V and 2 bases from J, leaving 11 bases between. The CDR3 is 13 residues long. Germline V gene data show CDR1 as MDHEN and CDR2 as SYDVKM. Here the CDR3 reads CASRLQGPYEQYF. The CDR3, as DNA: TGTGCCAGCAGGTTACAGGGCCCCTACGAGCAGTACTTC.

The J gene is TRBJ2-7, the V gene TRBV28; no clear D gene. The CDR3 runs 11 residues. Between the trimmed V and J ends, which lost 3 bases and 6 bases, there was a span of 6 bases. Per germline, CDR1 MDHEN and CDR2 SYDVKM. CDR3: CASSFYSEQYF. CDR3 sequence (DNA): TGTGCCAGCAGTTTTTACTCCGAGCAGTACTTC.

The rearrangement uses TRBV19 and TRBJ1-4; TRBD1 agrees at 10 bases. The germline CDR1 and CDR2 sequences are LNHDA and SQIVND (reference sequence). The CDR3 is made up of 14 amino acids. V lost 6 bases to trimming and J lost 6 bases; unmatched junction nucleotides: 4. Here the CDR3 reads CASSDRGRYEKLFF. For the CDR3, the DNA is TGTGCCAGTAGCGACAGGGGGCGTTATGAAAAACTGTTTTTT. The whole variable domain, remainder taken from reference TRBV19 and TRBJ1-4, is DGGITQSPKYLFRKEGQNVTLSCEQNLNHDAMYWYRQDPGQGLRLIYYSQIVNDFQKGDIAEGYSVSREKKESFPLTVTSAQKNPTAFYLCASSDRGRYEKLFFGSGTQLSVL.

The genes are TRBV4-1 and TRBJ2-7; D possibly corresponds to TRBD1 (5 bases). The CDR3 contains 13 residues. Germline lookup yields CDR1 MGHRA and CDR2 YSYEKL. Trimming stripped 0 bases from V and 7 bases from J, with 10 bases between. CDR3 DNA: TGCGCCAGCAGCCAAGACCAGGGTCAGGAGCAGTACTTC. Its protein is CASSQDQGQEQYF.

V usage is TRBV30 and J usage is TRBJ1-6, with D possibly being TRBD1 (5 bases). Germline CDR1 GTSNPN, CDR2 SVGIG (reference sequence). The CDR3 covers 14 residues. Trimming pared 1 base from V and 9 bases from J, leaving 13 bases between. CDR3 residues: CAWSGQGGRSPLHF. The CDR3 DNA sequence: TGTGCCTGGAGTGGTCAGGGAGGGCGTTCACCCCTCCACTTT.

This chain connects TRBV5-1 to TRBJ2-5, with TRBD2 matching 9 bases. The V and J ends lost 4 bases and 5 bases, in that order; junction bases with no gene match: 6. The CDR3 contains 14 residues. Germline CDR1 reads SGHRS; CDR2 reads YFSETQ. The CDR3 DNA reads TGCGCCAGCAGCGGCGGGGGGGCCGGGGAGACCCAGTACTTC. Its translation is CASSGGGAGETQYF.

This clone was recorded only once. This chain uses TRBV7-2 with TRBJ2-3, with 10 bases that match TRBD2. V trimming: 5 bases; J trimming: 3 bases; junction bases outside the gene matches: 5. This CDR3 has 15 amino acids. Germline CDR1 is SGHTA and CDR2 is FQGNSA. CDR3 loop: CASSPSGGETDTQYF. In DNA, the CDR3 is TGTGCCAGCAGCCCTAGCGGGGGAGAAACAGATACGCAGTATTTT.

The chain employs TRBV7-9 and TRBJ2-1; 7 bases map to TRBD2. CDR1 is SEHNR, CDR2 FQNEAQ, per germline (reference sequence). The CDR3 contains 15 residues. V trimming: 5 bases; J trimming: 5 bases; junction bases outside the gene matches: 9. The CDR3 DNA follows: TGTGCCAGCAGCCCTGGGAGCGGGGCCCACAATGAGCAGTTCTTC. Encoded protein: CASSPGSGAHNEQFF.

There are a few counts of this clone. This sequence joins TRBV9 and TRBJ2-3, with 7 bases aligning to TRBD2. The CDR3 has 14 amino acids. V was pared by 2 bases and J by 9 bases, with 9 bases of the junction left unmatched. Germline CDR1 and CDR2: SGDLS and YYNGEE. CDR3 amino acids: CASSVGTLGRTQYF. The CDR3 region has the DNA TGTGCCAGCAGCGTCGGGACTCTCGGGAGGACGCAGTATTTT.

The chain has TRBV3-1 (or the pseudogene TRBV3-2) and TRBJ2-3; 8 positions agree with TRBD2. Looked up from germline, CDR1 is LGHDT and CDR2 is YNNKEL (reference sequence). The CDR3 has 13 amino acids. V shed 11 bases and J 8 bases; nucleotides not matched to a gene: 12. As DNA, the CDR3 is TGTGCCTCAGCCAATCGGGGGGGGGCTACGCAGTATTTT. The encoded protein is CASANRGGATQYF.

The V and J genes are TRBV4-1 and TRBJ2-1; 10 bases match TRBD2. The CDR3 runs 20 residues. The germline V gene has CDR1 MGHRA and CDR2 YSYEKL. V dropped 4 bases and J dropped 0; count of bases not matched to a gene: 15. This CDR3 is CASSRPLAGLSSSSYNEQFF. DNA of the CDR3: TGCGCCAGCAGCCGACCACTAGCGGGGCTATCCTCTAGCTCCTACAATGAGCAGTTCTTC.

This clone was observed a single time. The J gene is TRBJ2-1, the V gene TRBV28; D is unresolved. Deletions cut 3 bases from V and 12 bases from J, with 9 bases between. The germline V gene has CDR1 MDHEN and CDR2 SYDVKM. The CDR3 has 11 residues. CDR3 protein: CASSFEMVQFF. The CDR3 DNA sequence: TGTGCCAGCAGTTTTGAGATGGTGCAGTTCTTC. Full variable domain (rest looked up from reference TRBV28 and TRBJ2-1): DVKVTQSSRYLVKRTGEKVFLECVQDMDHENMFWYRQDPGLGLRLIYFSYDVKMKEKGDIPEGYSVSREKKERFSLILESASTNQTSMYLCASSFEMVQFFGPGTRLTVL.

The V gene is TRBV11-2, the J gene TRBJ1-4; D call uncertain. Trimming cost V 2 bases and J 4 bases, with 5 bases left between them. CDR1 is SGHAT, CDR2 FQNNGV, per germline. The CDR3 is 13 amino acids. The CDR3 sequence is CASSLLVNEKLFF. DNA of the CDR3: TGTGCCAGCAGCTTATTAGTTAATGAAAAACTGTTTTTT.

This clone was observed a handful of times. V and J are TRBV6-1 and TRBJ2-7; the D gene is possibly TRBD2 (6 bases). This CDR3 comprises 15 residues. Per germline, CDR1 MNHNS and CDR2 SASEGT. The V end was cut by 3 bases, the J end by 0 bases, with 12 bases between. CDR3 in amino acids: CASSDPGLSSYEQYF. CDR3 in DNA: TGTGCCAGCAGTGACCCGGGACTGAGCTCCTACGAGCAGTACTTC.

The rearrangement links TRBV28 to TRBJ2-7, with a tentative D call TRBD1 (6 bases). Trimming cost V 3 bases and J 3 bases, with 24 bases left between them. There are 18 residues in the CDR3. In germline, CDR1 is MDHEN, CDR2 SYDVKM. The CDR3 nucleotides read TGTGCCAGCAGTTTTCCCCCTCCGACAGGCCTCATCGGCTACGAGCAGTACTTC. This codes for CASSFPPPTGLIGYEQYF. Full variable domain (rest looked up from reference TRBV28 and TRBJ2-7): DVKVTQSSRYLVKRTGEKVFLECVQDMDHENMFWYRQDPGLGLRLIYFSYDVKMKEKGDIPEGYSVSREKKERFSLILESASTNQTSMYLCASSFPPPTGLIGYEQYFGPGTRLTVT.